The present entry profiles one T cell receptor (beta chain) with its context. Its antigen is not identified. The repertoire was sequenced with immunoSEQ multiplex PCR; TCRdb's copy has only in-frame clones and lacks some. Among some 79,000 clones listed, around 70% were seen once. CDR1 and CDR2 from the germline V gene are MNHEY and SMNVEV (reference sequence). V lost 1 base, J lost 10 bases, and 20 bases lay in between. This CDR3 region has 17 residues. Sequencing in the ViraFEST assay came after antigen-specific CD4+ T cells had been expanded with viral peptide pools, which were used to stimulate PBMC. CD4+ T cells were isolated after less than 12 days of culture. IL-2 medium took the place of half the medium on both days 3 and 7. The data are from a study of vaccination effects on CD4 cells after COVID-19.

The TCR originated in a human donor who received a COVID-19 vaccine. The starting material was CD4+ T cells from PBMCs cultured with HCoV-229E spike peptides, obtained before COVID-19 vaccination. The chain joins TRBV27 to TRBJ1-6, with D maybe TRBD1 (5 bases). CDR3 region: CASSLLPGKNPGSPLHF. DNA for the CDR3: TGTGCCAGCAGTTTATTGCCAGGGAAGAACCCCGGGTCACCCCTCCACTTT.